The clone carrying this TCR beta chain was recorded once. The data are from a study of CD8 T cells in Susac syndrome. Study background: At the time their blood was drawn, patients with Susac syndrome were either therapy-naive, on corticosteroids (with some of them also receiving intravenous immunoglobulin), or on intravenous immunoglobulin alone.

TEMRA cells were FACS-enriched, and CD8+ and CD4+ T cells were isolated negatively. After extraction with the RNeasy kit, about 0.45 to 1 ug of the RNA was reverse transcribed using random hexamers. Across 54 Vbeta and 13 Jbeta, TCR beta CDR3 was amplified with immunoSEQ multiplex PCR. From the immunoSEQ multiplex PCR reads, TCRdb called clonotypes with MiXCR, one entry per CDR3 protein. The sample contains approximately 74,000 distinct CDR3 sequences, about 92% of which appear only once. Deletions cut 3 bases from V and 12 bases from J, with 15 bases between. Germline loops: CDR1 SGHTA, CDR2 FQGNSA. CDR3 length equals 13 residues.

Material: CD4+ T cells from PBMCs. The chain recombines TRBV7-2 with TRBJ2-4; D may correspond to TRBD1 or TRBD2 (5 bases each). This receptor was obtained from a human donor with Susac syndrome. The chain's CDR3 is CASSLGPPGAQYF. The CDR3 region has the DNA TGTGCCAGCAGCTTGGGACCCCCCGGGGCTCAGTACTTC.